This TCR beta chain originates from a study of T cell repertoires in cytomegalovirus infection. Whole-study findings and limits: Dominant in the ex vivo response were TCR beta clonotypes restricted by HLA-C and specific for CMV.

Remarks on this clonotype: What it binds is unknown.

One entry per CDR3 protein results from TCRdb running MiXCR on the reads. The repertoire holds approximately 470,000 distinct CDR3 sequences, with roughly 46% as singletons. CDR3 size: 18 residues. Per the germline V gene, CDR1 is KGHDR and CDR2 is SFDVKD. With 0 bases removed from V and 0 bases from J, the gap between germline ends came to 14 bases. The origin of this receptor is a human donor in good health (CMV status not recorded). Some clones in this sample may be carry-over from other donors' samples. Sequencing was performed on cultured PBMCs, taken from culture after CMV antigen stimulation. The chain joins TRBV24-1 to TRBJ2-1, with D perhaps assigned TRBD1 or TRBD2 (6 bases each). Written as DNA, the CDR3 is TGTGCCACCAGTGATTTGGGGGGGCGGGTTGGCTCCTACAATGAGCAGTTCTTC. This gives the protein CATSDLGGRVGSYNEQFF.